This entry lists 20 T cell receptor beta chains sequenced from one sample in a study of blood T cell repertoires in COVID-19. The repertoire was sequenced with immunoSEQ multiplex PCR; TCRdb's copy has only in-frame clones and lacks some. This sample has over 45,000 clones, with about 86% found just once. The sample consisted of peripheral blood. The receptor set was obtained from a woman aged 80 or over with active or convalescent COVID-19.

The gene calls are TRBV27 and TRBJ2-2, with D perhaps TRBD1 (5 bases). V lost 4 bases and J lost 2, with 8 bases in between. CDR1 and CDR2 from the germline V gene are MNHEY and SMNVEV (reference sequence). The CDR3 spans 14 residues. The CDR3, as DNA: TGTGCCAGCAGTTCCCAGGGAAACACCGGGGAGCTGTTTTTT. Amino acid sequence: CASSSQGNTGELFF.

CDR3 bases: TGTGCCAGCAGCCCCCAGACAGATACGCAGTATTTT. This encodes CASSPQTDTQYF. The chain links TRBV7-2 to TRBJ2-3; unclear D gene. The V gene lost 5 bases and the J gene lost 3 bases, with 6 bases spanning the gap. The CDR3 totals 12 residues. Germline V lookup: CDR1 SGHTA, CDR2 FQGNSA.

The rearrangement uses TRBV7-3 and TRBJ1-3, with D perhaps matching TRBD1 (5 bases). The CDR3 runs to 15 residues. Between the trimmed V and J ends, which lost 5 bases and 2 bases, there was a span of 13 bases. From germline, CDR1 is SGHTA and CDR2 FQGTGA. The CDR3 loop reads CASSPQSGAGNTIYF. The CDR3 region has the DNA TGTGCCAGCAGCCCTCAGTCGGGGGCTGGAAACACCATATATTTT.

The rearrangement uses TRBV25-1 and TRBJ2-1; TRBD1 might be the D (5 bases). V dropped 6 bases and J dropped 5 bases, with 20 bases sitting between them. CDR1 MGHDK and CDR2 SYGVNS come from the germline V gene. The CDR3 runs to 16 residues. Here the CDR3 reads CASSSTGPGKNNEQFF. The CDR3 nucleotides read TGTGCCAGCAGCTCCACCGGCCCAGGGAAAAACAATGAGCAGTTCTTC.

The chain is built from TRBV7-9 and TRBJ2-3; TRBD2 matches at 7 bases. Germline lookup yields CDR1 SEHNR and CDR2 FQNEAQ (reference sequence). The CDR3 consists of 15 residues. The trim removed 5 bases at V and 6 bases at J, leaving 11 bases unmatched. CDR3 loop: CASSPRPGRGDTQYF. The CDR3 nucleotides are TGTGCCAGCAGCCCCCGCCCCGGGCGGGGGGATACGCAGTATTTT.

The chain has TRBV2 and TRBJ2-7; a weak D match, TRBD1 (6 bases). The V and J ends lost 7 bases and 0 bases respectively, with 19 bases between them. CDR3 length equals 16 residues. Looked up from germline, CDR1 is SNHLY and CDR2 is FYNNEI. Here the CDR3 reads CASNRPTGLTSYEQYF. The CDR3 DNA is TGTGCCAGCAATCGGCCCACAGGGCTCACCTCCTACGAGCAGTACTTC.

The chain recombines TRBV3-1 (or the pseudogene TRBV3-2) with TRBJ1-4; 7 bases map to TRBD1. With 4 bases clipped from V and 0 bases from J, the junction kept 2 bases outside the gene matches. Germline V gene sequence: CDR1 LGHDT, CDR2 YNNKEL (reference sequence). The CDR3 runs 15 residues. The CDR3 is CASSPGQSTNEKLFF. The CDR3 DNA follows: TGTGCCAGCAGCCCGGGACAGTCAACTAATGAAAAACTGTTTTTT.

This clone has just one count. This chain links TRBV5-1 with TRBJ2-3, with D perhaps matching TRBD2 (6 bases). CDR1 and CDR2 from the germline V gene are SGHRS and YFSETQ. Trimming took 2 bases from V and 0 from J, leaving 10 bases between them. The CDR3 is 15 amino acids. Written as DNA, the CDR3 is TGCGCCAGCAGCTTTGGTAGCGGTAGCACAGATACGCAGTATTTT. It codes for CASSFGSGSTDTQYF.

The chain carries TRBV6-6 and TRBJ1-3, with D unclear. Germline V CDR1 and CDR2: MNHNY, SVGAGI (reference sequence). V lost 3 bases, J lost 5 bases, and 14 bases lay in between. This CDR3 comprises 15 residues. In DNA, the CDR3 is TGTGCCAGCAGTTATAAGGCCGGGGTTCGAAACACCATATATTTT. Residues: CASSYKAGVRNTIYF.

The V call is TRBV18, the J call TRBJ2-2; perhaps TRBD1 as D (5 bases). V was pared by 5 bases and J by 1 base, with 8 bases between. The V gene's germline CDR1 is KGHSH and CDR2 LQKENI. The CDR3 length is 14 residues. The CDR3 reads CASSIGENTGELFF. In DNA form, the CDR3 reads TGTGCCAGCTCAATAGGGGAGAACACCGGGGAGCTGTTTTTT.

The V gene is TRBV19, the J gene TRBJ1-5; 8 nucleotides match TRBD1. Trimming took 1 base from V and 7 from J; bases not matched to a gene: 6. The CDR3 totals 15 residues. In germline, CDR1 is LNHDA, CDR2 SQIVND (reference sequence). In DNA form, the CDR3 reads TGTGCCAGTAGTATAGCGGGGACAGGTGGACAGCCCCAGCATTTT. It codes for CASSIAGTGGQPQHF.

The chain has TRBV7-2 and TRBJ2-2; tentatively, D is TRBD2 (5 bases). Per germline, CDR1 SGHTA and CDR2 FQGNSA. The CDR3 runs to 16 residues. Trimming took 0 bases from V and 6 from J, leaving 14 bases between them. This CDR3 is CASSLASGSLAGELFF. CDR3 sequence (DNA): TGTGCCAGCAGCTTAGCTAGTGGGAGTTTGGCCGGGGAGCTGTTTTTT.

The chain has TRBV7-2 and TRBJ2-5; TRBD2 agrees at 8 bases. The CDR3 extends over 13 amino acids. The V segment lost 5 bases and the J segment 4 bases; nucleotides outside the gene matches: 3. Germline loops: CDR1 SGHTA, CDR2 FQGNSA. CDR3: CASSPRGGETQYF. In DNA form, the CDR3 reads TGTGCCAGCAGCCCCCGGGGGGGAGAGACCCAGTACTTC.

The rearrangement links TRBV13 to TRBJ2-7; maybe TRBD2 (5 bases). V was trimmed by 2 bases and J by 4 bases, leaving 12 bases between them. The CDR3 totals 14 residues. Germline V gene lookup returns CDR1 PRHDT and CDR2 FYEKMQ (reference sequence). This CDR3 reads CASSLRLTFYEQYF. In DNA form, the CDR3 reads TGTGCCAGCAGCTTACGACTAACCTTTTACGAGCAGTACTTC.

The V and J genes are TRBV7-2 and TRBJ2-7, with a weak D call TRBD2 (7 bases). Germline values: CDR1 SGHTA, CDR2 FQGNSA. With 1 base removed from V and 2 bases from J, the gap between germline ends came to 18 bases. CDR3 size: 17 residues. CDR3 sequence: CASSLGFGGAQTYEQYF. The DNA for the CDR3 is TGTGCCAGCAGCTTAGGTTTTGGGGGGGCGCAGACCTACGAGCAGTACTTC.

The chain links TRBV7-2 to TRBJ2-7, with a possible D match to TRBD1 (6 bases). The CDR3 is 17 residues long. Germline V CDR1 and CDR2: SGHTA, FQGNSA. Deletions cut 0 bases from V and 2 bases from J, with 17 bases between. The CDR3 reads CASSLAYLRGSAYEQYF. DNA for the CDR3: TGTGCCAGCAGCTTAGCCTACCTCAGGGGATCTGCCTACGAGCAGTACTTC.

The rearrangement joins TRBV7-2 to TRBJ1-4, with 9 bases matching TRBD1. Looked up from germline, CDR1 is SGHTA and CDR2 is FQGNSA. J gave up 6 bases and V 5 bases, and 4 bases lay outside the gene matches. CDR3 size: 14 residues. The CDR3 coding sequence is TGTGCCAGCAGCCGGGACAGGGTCTATGAAAAACTGTTTTTT. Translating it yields CASSRDRVYEKLFF.

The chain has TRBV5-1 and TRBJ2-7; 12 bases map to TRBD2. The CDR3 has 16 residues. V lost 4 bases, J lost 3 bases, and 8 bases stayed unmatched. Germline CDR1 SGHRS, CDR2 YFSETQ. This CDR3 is CASSKRTSGDHYEQYF. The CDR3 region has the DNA TGCGCCAGCAGCAAACGGACTAGCGGGGATCACTACGAGCAGTACTTC.

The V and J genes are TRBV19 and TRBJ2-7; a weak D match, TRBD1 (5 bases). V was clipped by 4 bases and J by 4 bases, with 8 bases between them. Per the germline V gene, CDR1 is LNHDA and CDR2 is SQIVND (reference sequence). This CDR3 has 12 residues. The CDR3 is CASSRTRYEQYF. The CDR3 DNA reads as TGTGCCAGTAGTAGGACACGTTACGAGCAGTACTTC.

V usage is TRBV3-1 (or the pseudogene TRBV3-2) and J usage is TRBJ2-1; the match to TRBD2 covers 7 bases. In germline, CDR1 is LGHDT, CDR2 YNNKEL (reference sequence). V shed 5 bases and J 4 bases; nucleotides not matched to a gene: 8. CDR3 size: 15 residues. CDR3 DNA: TGTGCCAGCAGCTCTAGTGGGGGGGGTTACAATGAGCAGTTCTTC. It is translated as CASSSSGGGYNEQFF.